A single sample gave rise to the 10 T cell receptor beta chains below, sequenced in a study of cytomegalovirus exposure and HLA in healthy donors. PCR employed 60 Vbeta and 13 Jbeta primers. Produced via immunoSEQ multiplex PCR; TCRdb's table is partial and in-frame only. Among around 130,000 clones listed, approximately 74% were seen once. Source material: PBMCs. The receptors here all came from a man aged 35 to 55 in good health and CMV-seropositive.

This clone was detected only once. In DNA form, the CDR3 reads TGTGCCAGCAGGAGACAGGCCAACTATGGCTACACCTTC. Its translation: CASRRQANYGYTF. The rearrangement links TRBV6-5 to TRBJ1-2; tentatively, D is TRBD1 (6 bases). The CDR3 runs 13 residues. The V and J ends lost 6 bases and 2 bases respectively, with 10 bases between them. In germline, CDR1 is MNHEY, CDR2 SVGAGI.

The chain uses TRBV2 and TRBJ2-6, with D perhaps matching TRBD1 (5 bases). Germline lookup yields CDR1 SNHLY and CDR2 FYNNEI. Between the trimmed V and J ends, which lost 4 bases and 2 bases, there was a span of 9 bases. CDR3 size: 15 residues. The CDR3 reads CASSARGTGANVLTF. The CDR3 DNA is TGTGCCAGCAGTGCAAGGGGCACTGGGGCCAACGTCCTGACTTTC.

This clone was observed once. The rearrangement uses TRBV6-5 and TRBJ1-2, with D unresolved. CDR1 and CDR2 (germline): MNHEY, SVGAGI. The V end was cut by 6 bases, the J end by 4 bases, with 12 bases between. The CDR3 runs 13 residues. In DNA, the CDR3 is TGTGCCAGCAGGGTGGGGAGTTCCTATGGCTACACCTTC. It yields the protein CASRVGSSYGYTF.

The CDR3 spells CASSLGGRELKAFF. Written as DNA, the CDR3 is TGTGCCAGCAGCCTAGGGGGGAGGGAGCTAAAAGCTTTCTTT. The chain is built from TRBV4-2 and TRBJ1-1; weak D call: TRBD1 (6 bases). With 4 bases removed from V and 9 bases from J, the gap between germline ends came to 18 bases. This CDR3 has 14 residues. The germline gives CDR1 LGHNA, CDR2 YNFKEQ.

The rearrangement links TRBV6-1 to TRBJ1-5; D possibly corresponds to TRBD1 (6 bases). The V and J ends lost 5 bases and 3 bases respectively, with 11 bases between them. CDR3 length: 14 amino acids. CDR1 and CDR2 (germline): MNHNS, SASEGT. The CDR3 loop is CASSPTGNNQPQHF. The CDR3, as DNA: TGTGCCAGCAGTCCGACAGGAAACAATCAGCCCCAGCATTTT.

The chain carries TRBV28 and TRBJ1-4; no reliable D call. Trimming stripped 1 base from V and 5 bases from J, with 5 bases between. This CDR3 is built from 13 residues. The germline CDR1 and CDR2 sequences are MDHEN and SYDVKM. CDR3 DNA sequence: TGTGCCAGCAGTTTATACAGCAATGAAAAACTGTTTTTT. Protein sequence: CASSLYSNEKLFF.

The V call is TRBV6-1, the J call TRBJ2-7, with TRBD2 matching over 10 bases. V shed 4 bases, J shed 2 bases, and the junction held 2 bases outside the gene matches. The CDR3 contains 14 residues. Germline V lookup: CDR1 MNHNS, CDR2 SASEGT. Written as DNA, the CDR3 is TGTGCCAGCAGTGGGACTAGCGGCCCCTACGAGCAGTACTTC. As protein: CASSGTSGPYEQYF.

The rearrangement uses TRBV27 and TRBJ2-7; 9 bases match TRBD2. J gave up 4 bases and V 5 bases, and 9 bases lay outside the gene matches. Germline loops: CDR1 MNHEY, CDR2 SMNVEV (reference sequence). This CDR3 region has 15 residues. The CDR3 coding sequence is TGTGCCAGCAGTCCCATAGCGGGAGAACGATACGAGCAGTACTTC. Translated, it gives CASSPIAGERYEQYF.

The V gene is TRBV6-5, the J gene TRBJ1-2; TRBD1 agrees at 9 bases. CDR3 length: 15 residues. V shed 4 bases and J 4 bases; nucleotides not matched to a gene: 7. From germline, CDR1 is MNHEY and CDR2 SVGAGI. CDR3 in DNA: TGTGCCAGCAGTTCGGGACAGGGAATTGTCTATGGCTACACCTTC. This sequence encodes CASSSGQGIVYGYTF.

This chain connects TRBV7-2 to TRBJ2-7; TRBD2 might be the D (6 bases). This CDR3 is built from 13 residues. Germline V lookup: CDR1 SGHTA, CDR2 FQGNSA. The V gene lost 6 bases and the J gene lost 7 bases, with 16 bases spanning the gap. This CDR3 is CASSRGTLGEQYF. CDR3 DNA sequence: TGTGCCAGCAGTCGCGGGACCCTCGGAGAGCAGTACTTC.